Sequencing of this TCR beta chain was carried out in a study of CD8+CD57+ T cells in acquired aplastic anemia. Study results and caveats: Patients had roughly 30 CD8+ CDR3 sequences in common with controls (the shared set). Significance was not reached for CD8+ Simpson's diversity between patients and controls.

Profiling that covered TCR beta VDJ and CDR3 relied on genomic DNA as its template. TCRdb used MiXCR to reprocess the reads, holding one entry per CDR3 protein. Seen here are more than 150,000 distinct CDR3 sequences, about 47% observed once, and the top ten hold around 3%. Trimming removed 4 bases at V and 4 bases at J, with 8 bases between. The CDR3 is 12 residues long. The germline gives CDR1 SNHLY, CDR2 FYNNEI. As for this clonotype: Its antigen is currently unknown.

This chain uses TRBV2 with TRBJ2-7; D gene uncertain. Source material: sorted CD4+, CD8+, or CD8+CD57+ T cells (not recorded which) from PBMCs. This receptor was obtained from a human donor in good health. The CDR3 spells CASSGNRYEQYF. As DNA, the CDR3 is TGTGCCAGCAGTGGTAATCGGTACGAGCAGTACTTC.